A selection of T cell receptor beta chains follows, all from one sample in a study of blood T cell repertoires in COVID-19. The assay was immunoSEQ multiplex PCR, and TCRdb's table has in-frame clones only and misses some. The profile shows fewer than 300,000 clones, 84% of them singletons. The material sequenced was peripheral blood. The receptors stem from a human donor in a cohort sampled during active COVID-19. Each CDR3 is given with its conserved first and last residue. A D gene is named only where the DNA matches it firmly. The size of a clone is reported for some rows only, either as once, few or many, or as a class for expanded clones.

- TRBJ1-2 TRBD1 TRBV27 CASSVTGGASYGYTF TGTGCCAGCAGTGTGACAGGGGGCGCGTCTTATGGCTACACCTTC
- TRBJ2-1 - TRBV12-3/TRBV12-4 CASSLSVYNEQFF TGTGCCAGCAGTTTATCGGTTTACAATGAGCAGTTCTTC
- TRBJ2-1 - TRBV3-1/TRBV3-2 CASSQDGDNEQFF TGTGCCAGCAGCCAAGACGGAGACAATGAGCAGTTCTTC
- TRBJ1-3 - TRBV7-7 CASSSGNTIYF TGTGCTAGCAGCTCGGGAAACACCATATATTTT
- TRBJ1-5 - TRBV28 CASSSGGNQPQHF TGTGCCAGCAGTTCGGGTGGCAATCAGCCCCAGCATTTT
- TRBJ2-5 TRBD2 TRBV11-3 CASSPGTRSFSQETQYF TGTGCCAGCAGCCCCGGGACTAGAAGCTTCTCACAAGAGACCCAGTACTTC
- TRBJ1-5 TRBD1 TRBV7-8 CASSLQGQRNQPQHF TGTGCCAGCAGCTTGCAGGGACAGAGAAATCAGCCCCAGCATTTT
- TRBJ2-5 TRBD2 TRBV9 CASSVRLAGGDTQYF TGTGCCAGCAGCGTCAGACTAGCGGGGGGAGATACCCAGTACTTC
- TRBJ2-3 TRBD2 TRBV7-2 CASRPSGGAIGYSTDTQYF TGTGCCAGCCGTCCTAGCGGGGGGGCCATCGGGTATAGCACAGATACGCAGTATTTT
few TRBJ2-2 TRBD1 TRBV5-5 CASSPMTGLGELFF TGTGCCAGCAGCCCCATGACAGGGTTGGGGGAGCTGTTTTTT
- TRBJ2-6 - TRBV10-1 CASSVGGGANVLTF TGCGCCAGCAGTGTTGGCGGAGGGGCCAACGTCCTGACTTTC
- TRBJ2-3 TRBD1 TRBV3-1/TRBV3-2 CASSPRQGTRASSTDTQYF TGTGCCAGCAGCCCGCGACAGGGGACGCGCGCCTCTAGCACAGATACGCAGTATTTT
- TRBJ2-7 - TRBV6-6 CASSYSGRGVYEQYF TGTGCCAGCAGTTACTCGGGGCGCGGAGTCTACGAGCAGTACTTC
- TRBJ2-1 TRBD1 TRBV4-3 CASSQDRDGWDSHYNEQFF TGCGCCAGCAGCCAAGATAGGGATGGTTGGGACAGCCACTACAATGAGCAGTTCTTC
- TRBJ2-4 - TRBV11-2 CASSLAGVKNIQYF TGTGCCAGCAGCTTAGCAGGGGTGAAAAACATTCAGTACTTC